What follows describes a single T cell receptor beta chain. This sample is part of a study of T cell changes during pregnancy in multiple sclerosis. This CDR3 comprises 16 residues. Trimming stripped 4 bases from V and 3 bases from J, with 17 bases between. The germline V gene encodes CDR1 SGHRS and CDR2 YFSETQ. Repertoires were generated with immunoSEQ multiplex PCR, while TCRdb's copy carries only in-frame clones and drops some. The sample lists 25,000 to 35,000 clones, 85% to 90% seen once, with about 0.8% in the top ten. The source material was CD4+ T cells from peripheral blood mononuclear cells, sampled in the second trimester of pregnancy. This TCR was recovered from a female donor with multiple sclerosis, enrolled in a pregnancy study. The chain joins TRBV5-1 to TRBJ1-3, with D possibly matching TRBD1 (6 bases). CDR3 residues: CASSTGTSYLGNTIYF. CDR3 DNA: TGCGCCAGCAGCACAGGGACATCCTATCTTGGAAACACCATATATTTT.